This T cell receptor (beta chain) was sequenced in a study of radiotherapy plus CTLA-4 blockade in lung cancer listed by TCRdb under 2018. About the full investigation: Objective responses occurred in roughly 19% of enrolled patients, and 31% achieved disease control.

On this clone: Its specific antigen is unknown. No much larger clone exists at a distance of one base, and base qualities are not known.

There are 15 amino acids in the CDR3, from cysteine to phenylalanine inclusive. This entry keeps only the CDR3 DNA: 45 bases, framed from base 1. Compared with germline, V lacks 5 bases and J lacks 1 base; bases without a gene match: 5. CDR1 is given as MDHEN and CDR2 as SYDVKM, both from the germline V gene. Focal radiation therapy combined with CTLA-4 blockade (ipilimumab) was tested in patients with chemo-refractory metastatic non-small-cell lung cancer. Library prep was done by the immunoSEQ multiplex PCR assay. TCRdb took over this immuneACCESS table, retaining in-frame rearrangements with V and J assigned. Such tables are incomplete; in checked studies, under half of the missing clones stem from an unresolved V gene, and the remainder is unexplained. The sample table holds 40,000 to 50,000 clones, of which around four fifths were seen once. The ten top clones hold about 3.6% of the sample. Results the study describes overall, beyond this receptor: After treatment with radiotherapy and ipilimumab, TCR clones that originated in tumors expanded in peripheral blood. Increased serum interferon-beta after radiation, together with early dynamic changes in blood T cell clones, were reported to be the strongest predictors of response.

The specimen was peripheral blood, collected from a patient treated with radiotherapy plus ipilimumab. This TCR was sampled from a human donor with non-small cell lung cancer who had stable disease on radiotherapy plus ipilimumab. Here the chain combines TRBV28 and TRBJ1-5; TRBD1 lines up with 7 middle nucleotides. The nucleotide sequence reads TGTGCCAGCAGTAAAAGACAGGGAAGCAATCAGCCCCAGCATTTT. Translated, it reads CASSKRQGSNQPQHF.